This T cell receptor (beta chain) emerged from a study of cytomegalovirus exposure and HLA in healthy donors. The PCR was carried out with 60 Vbeta primers and 13 Jbeta primers. The assay was immunoSEQ multiplex PCR, and TCRdb's table has in-frame clones only and misses some. The data contain over 100,000 clones, 76% of them singletons. Looked up from germline, CDR1 is KGHSH and CDR2 is LQKENI. The CDR3 is made up of 14 amino acids. Between the trimmed V and J ends, which lost 4 bases and 2 bases, there was a span of 11 bases. The clonotype originates from a woman aged 50 to 60 in good health and CMV-seropositive. The sequenced material came from PBMCs. The chain combines TRBV18 with TRBJ1-2, with D perhaps matching TRBD1 (5 bases). CDR3 nucleotide sequence: TGTGCCAGCTCACTAAGGACACCAAACTATGGCTACACCTTC. Its protein product is CASSLRTPNYGYTF.